These T cell receptor beta chains were read from a single sample in a study of OX40 agonist ivuxolimab in advanced cancers. Only in-frame clones appear in the TCRdb table, and some are missing; sequencing was by immunoSEQ multiplex PCR. Here the sample spans around 70,000 clones, roughly 87% being singletons. Sequences were derived from CD4+ or CD8+ T cells sorted from blood, sampled in a trial of the OX40 agonist ivuxolimab. The receptor set was obtained from an adult with an advanced solid tumor such as melanoma, head and neck, liver or kidney cancer. Both conserved end residues are part of each CDR3. A D gene is named only where the DNA matches it firmly. Where a row states a size, it is once, few, many or the class of an expanded clone; other rows omit it.

.,.,14,TRBV6-4,TRBJ2-3,TGTGCCAGCAGTGAACTAGGAGGCACAGATACGCAGTATTTT,CASSELGGTDTQYF
TRBD2,.,15,TRBV6-6,TRBJ2-3,TGTGCCAGCAGTTCAAGCGGGAGCGGCACAGATACGCAGTATTTT,CASSSSGSGTDTQYF
.,few,17,TRBV4-2,TRBJ1-5,TGTGCCAGCAGCCAAGATACCCCTGGAGGCAGCGATCAGCCCCAGCATTTT,CASSQDTPGGSDQPQHF
TRBD1,once,14,TRBV29-1,TRBJ1-5,TGCAGCGTTAGGGGGACAGGGGCCAATCAGCCCCAGCATTTT,CSVRGTGANQPQHF
TRBD2,.,19,TRBV15,TRBJ2-2,TGTGCCACCAGCAGAGATCGGGGCGGGAGGACCGCGAACACCGGGGAGCTGTTTTTT,CATSRDRGGRTANTGELFF
.,.,14,TRBV25-1,TRBJ1-2,TGTGCCAGCAGTGAACCCGGTGGGGGCTATGGCTACACCTTC,CASSEPGGGYGYTF
TRBD2,.,12,TRBV30,TRBJ2-1,TGTGCCTGGACCGGGGGGTACAATGTGCAGTTCTTC,CAWTGGYNVQFF
.,few,12,TRBV15,TRBJ2-7,TGTGCCACCAGCAGCGTACCAGGGGAGCAGTACTTC,CATSSVPGEQYF
.,once,16,TRBV6-5,TRBJ2-6,TGTGCCAGCAGTTACTCAGGGGGCTCTGGGGCCAACGTCCTGACTTTC,CASSYSGGSGANVLTF
TRBD2,.,16,TRBV11-2,TRBJ2-7,TGTGCCAGCAGCCCTATTCGACGGGAGGGCTCCTACGAGCAGTACTTC,CASSPIRREGSYEQYF
TRBD2,many,13,TRBV10-2,TRBJ2-7,TGCGCCAGCAACTCACGGGGGGAATACGAGCAGTACTTC,CASNSRGEYEQYF
TRBD2,once,13,TRBV6-5,TRBJ2-5,TGTGCCAGCAGTGCCCTAGCGGGAGGGACCCAGTACTTC,CASSALAGGTQYF
.,.,15,TRBV11-2,TRBJ2-3,TGTGCCAGCAGCTGGTGGGGTACCACGTCAGATACGCAGTATTTT,CASSWWGTTSDTQYF
.,.,14,TRBV11-2,TRBJ1-2,TGTGCCAGCAGCTTAGAATATTCAGGGGTCGGCTACACCTTC,CASSLEYSGVGYTF
TRBD1,once,14,TRBV11-2,TRBJ2-7,TGTGCCAGCAGCCTCCTGGGGACAGGCCGGGAGCAGTACTTC,CASSLLGTGREQYF
.,.,16,TRBV5-1,TRBJ1-4,TGCGCCAGCAGCTTGGCCGCAGCTTTGACTAATGAAAAACTGTTTTTT,CASSLAAALTNEKLFF
.,.,15,TRBV2,TRBJ2-3,TGTGCCAGCAGTGAACGGGCGGCGTTGAGGGATACGCAGTATTTT,CASSERAALRDTQYF
.,.,14,TRBV11-1,TRBJ2-5,TGTGCCAGCAGCTTCCAGGGGAAGGAAGAGACCCAGTACTTC,CASSFQGKEETQYF
.,.,13,TRBV30,TRBJ1-5,TGTGCCTGGAGTGTACAGGGCAATCAGCCCCAGCATTTT,CAWSVQGNQPQHF
.,.,11,TRBV14,TRBJ2-7,TGTGCCAGCAGCCTACAAAGCGAGCAGTACTTC,CASSLQSEQYF
.,.,14,TRBV11-2,TRBJ1-2,TGTGCCAGCAGCTTAGACAGGCTCGACTATGGCTACACCTTC,CASSLDRLDYGYTF
.,.,14,TRBV19,TRBJ2-7,TGTGCCAGCAATCCTACAGGGATCTCCTACGAGCAGTACTTC,CASNPTGISYEQYF
.,.,14,TRBV6-5,TRBJ1-1,TGTGCCAGCAGTTACTCAACAGGATCCTCTGAAGCTTTCTTT,CASSYSTGSSEAFF
.,.,13,TRBV9,TRBJ2-2,TGTGCCAGCAGCCCTACGGGCACCGGGGAGCTGTTTTTT,CASSPTGTGELFF
TRBD2,few,15,TRBV27,TRBJ2-5,TGTGCCAGCAGTTTAGGCGGGAGGGCCGAAGAGACCCAGTACTTC,CASSLGGRAEETQYF
TRBD2,once,16,TRBV7-9,TRBJ2-7,TGTGCCAGCAGCATCAACCCGGCGGGAGGGCCATACGAGCAGTACTTC,CASSINPAGGPYEQYF
.,.,12,TRBV11-2,TRBJ2-7,TGTGCCAGCAGCTTAATGGTCTACGAGCAGTACTTC,CASSLMVYEQYF
.,once,17,TRBV13,TRBJ2-7,TGTGCCAGCAGCCCATGGGAGGCGGCAGGGGGATCCTACGAGCAGTACTTC,CASSPWEAAGGSYEQYF
.,.,13,TRBV27,TRBJ2-2,TGTGCCAGCAGCGAGGGGTATCCCGGGGAGCTGTTTTTT,CASSEGYPGELFF
.,.,16,TRBV5-4,TRBJ2-7,TGTGCCAGCAGCTTTTTCGAGGGAGGGGGCTCCTACGAGCAGTACTTC,CASSFFEGGGSYEQYF
.,.,14,TRBV28,TRBJ2-1,TGTGCCAGCAGTTCCCCACAGCCGTACAATGAGCAGTTCTTC,CASSSPQPYNEQFF
.,.,13,TRBV15,TRBJ1-1,TGTGCCACCAGCCAGGGGCAGGGCACTGAAGCTTTCTTT,CATSQGQGTEAFF
.,.,15,TRBV5-1,TRBJ1-2,TGCGCCAGCAGCTTGGCGGTCTCGGGAAACTATGGCTACACCTTC,CASSLAVSGNYGYTF
.,.,17,TRBV29-1,TRBJ2-6,TGCAGCGTTGGGGGCCCCCAACAAGGGACTGGGGCCAACGTCCTGACTTTC,CSVGGPQQGTGANVLTF
TRBD1,.,16,TRBV7-3,TRBJ1-1,TGTGCCAGCAGCTTAATAGCGGACAGGGGGCTGAGGGAAGCTTTCTTT,CASSLIADRGLREAFF
TRBD1,.,14,TRBV28,TRBJ1-1,TGTGCCAGCAGTCCGCCAGGGGGGAACACTGAAGCTTTCTTT,CASSPPGGNTEAFF
.,medium-sized,12,TRBV7-2,TRBJ1-1,TGTGCCAGCAGCTTTTCGAACACTGAAGCTTTCTTT,CASSFSNTEAFF
.,.,12,TRBV18,TRBJ2-1,TGTGCCAGCTCACCGGGACTGGACGAGCAGTTCTTC,CASSPGLDEQFF
TRBD1,once,15,TRBV7-8,TRBJ2-7,TGTGCCAGCAGCCCGCGGGCAGGGGGCTCCTACGAGCAGTACTTC,CASSPRAGGSYEQYF
TRBD2,few,17,TRBV2,TRBJ2-4,TGTGCCAGCAGGCGTAGGACTAGCGGAGGGGGGGAAAACATTCAGTACTTC,CASRRRTSGGGENIQYF
.,.,13,TRBV19,TRBJ1-5,TGTGCCAGTAGTGGGGGGGCTAGGCAGCCCCAGCATTTT,CASSGGARQPQHF
.,.,15,TRBV27,TRBJ2-1,TGTGCCAGCAGTTTATGGCAGGGCCTTATGGATGAGCAGTTCTTC,CASSLWQGLMDEQFF
.,once,14,TRBV5-6,TRBJ2-6,TGTGCCAGCAGCTTGGTCTCTGGGGCCAACGTCCTGACTTTC,CASSLVSGANVLTF